This T cell receptor beta chain is drawn from a study of early T cells in non-severe SARS-CoV-2 infection. Looking at the study overall: Investigators sequenced bulk RNA drawn from unsorted whole blood, and chains remained unpaired.

A few counts support this clonotype. The antigen is undetermined. Attachment of unique molecular identifiers to individual cDNA molecules was performed. TCRdb processed the 5' RACE reads anew with MiXCR; each CDR3 protein has one entry. The sample consists of roughly 68,000 distinct CDR3 sequences, over 4.5% of them appearing once. V lost 5 bases to trimming and J lost 3 bases; unmatched junction nucleotides: 1. The CDR3 is 14 amino acids. CDR1 and CDR2 from the germline V gene are SGHTA and FQGTGA. The study's findings and limits: Database matching using VDJdb favored anti-spike CD8 responses, with private and CD4 specificities left missing.

The TCR sequence derives from an adult who was a healthcare worker with PCR-confirmed SARS-CoV-2 infection or an uninfected control (not recorded which). The chain uses TRBV7-3 and TRBJ2-3, with TRBD2 matching over 11 bases. Material: whole blood. The CDR3 loop reads CASSPSGRTDTQYF. CDR3 nucleotides: TGTGCCAGCAGCCCTAGCGGGAGGACAGATACGCAGTATTTT.